This T cell receptor (beta chain) was observed in a study of CD8 T cells in Susac syndrome. Reverse transcription of roughly 0.5 to 1 ug RNA used random hexamers. TCRdb re-derived calls from the immunoSEQ multiplex PCR reads in MiXCR, one entry per CDR3 protein. In the table there are some 120,000 distinct CDR3 sequences, 85% to 95% of which are singletons. TEMRA cells were enriched by FACS, while CD8+ and CD4+ T cells were obtained through a negative isolation that was performed magnetically. Looked up from germline, CDR1 is SGDLS and CDR2 is YYNGEE. The CDR3 contains 15 residues. V was shortened by 0 bases and J by 2 bases, with 10 bases between the two germline ends.

The TCR was taken from a human donor with multiple sclerosis. The sample was CD8+ T cells from PBMCs. The genes are TRBV9 and TRBJ2-3, with D perhaps matching TRBD1 (6 bases). CDR3 loop: CASSVAQGNTDTQYF. CDR3 coding DNA: TGTGCCAGCAGCGTAGCGCAGGGGAACACAGATACGCAGTATTTT.